The 25 T cell receptor beta chains below come from one sample, sequenced in a study of blood T cells in healthy people across ages. It was with a sample-barcoded 5' primer and a J-beta primer mix that a second PCR of about 7 to 12 cycles was run. MiXCR, applied by TCRdb to the 5' RACE reads, yields one record per CDR3 protein. The sample includes 600,000 to 900,000 distinct CDR3 sequences, around 25% seen only once; the top ten take less than 3.5%. This sample also appeared in a second study, on T cells of mothers and their children.

Sequencing was carried out using blood. Receptor source: a boy aged 10-17 years in good health.

This chain links TRBV7-6 with TRBJ2-5; D call uncertain. Trimming removed 5 bases from V and 9 bases from J, with 16 bases in between. Germline V gives CDR1 SGHVS, CDR2 FNYEAQ. CDR3 length equals 13 residues. The CDR3: CASSPLLTEAQYF. DNA for the CDR3: TGTGCCAGCAGCCCCCTCCTGACCGAGGCCCAGTACTTC.

This clonotype showed up just a few times. The genes are TRBV20-1 and TRBJ2-7; TRBD2 aligns across 9 bases. Germline values: CDR1 DFQATT, CDR2 SNEGSKA (reference sequence). CDR3 length: 13 amino acids. The junction had 7 bases not matched to a gene; V was cut back by 7 bases and J by 3 bases. In DNA, the CDR3 is TGCAGTGGGGCGGGAGGGGGCCGCTACGAGCAGTACTTC. It is translated as CSGAGGGRYEQYF.

The genes are TRBV12-3 or TRBV12-4 and TRBJ2-5; either TRBD1 or TRBD2 may fit D (5 bases each). The V and J ends lost 6 bases and 1 base respectively, with 18 bases between them. The CDR3 is 16 residues long. CDR3 region: CASRARGPGRQETQYF. The CDR3 DNA sequence: TGTGCCAGCAGGGCCCGTGGCCCGGGGCGCCAAGAGACCCAGTACTTC.

This rearrangement joins TRBV27 to TRBJ2-2; maybe TRBD1 (5 bases). The V end lost 3 bases, the J end lost 6 bases, and 11 bases lay between the germline ends. The CDR3 has 14 residues. CDR1 and CDR2 (germline): MNHEY, SMNVEV (reference sequence). This CDR3 reads CASSFGPRAGELFF. The CDR3 nucleotides are TGTGCCAGCAGTTTTGGTCCCAGGGCCGGGGAGCTGTTTTTT.

The chain's CDR3 is CASGTSGSFETQYF. The CDR3 nucleotides are TGCGCCAGCGGGACTAGCGGGAGTTTTGAGACCCAGTACTTC. The chain links TRBV5-1 to TRBJ2-5, with 14 bases matching TRBD2. This CDR3 has 14 residues. Germline lookup yields CDR1 SGHRS and CDR2 YFSETQ. Losses at the gene ends were 7 bases for V and 5 bases for J; bases not matched to a gene: 4. Combining the CDR3 with reference TRBV5-1 and TRBJ2-5 gives the whole variable domain KAGVTQTPRYLIKTRGQQVTLSCSPISGHRSVSWYQQTPGQGLQFLFEYFSETQRNKGNFPGRFSGRQFSNSRSEMNVSTLELGDSALYLCASGTSGSFETQYFGPGTRLLVL.

The rearrangement uses TRBV6-6 and TRBJ1-1; no firm D call. The CDR3 has 15 residues. V lost 2 bases, J lost 0 bases, and 10 bases lay in between. Germline V gene data show CDR1 as MNHNY and CDR2 as SVGAGI (reference sequence). The CDR3: CASSYILRVNTEAFF. CDR3 nucleotides: TGTGCCAGCAGTTACATCTTACGTGTGAACACTGAAGCTTTCTTT.

The V and J genes are TRBV3-1 and TRBJ2-7, with TRBD2 identical over 7 bases. This CDR3 comprises 14 residues. The J segment lost 2 bases and the V segment lost 3 bases, leaving 4 bases of the junction unmatched. The germline V gene has CDR1 LGHDT and CDR2 YNNKEL (reference sequence). The CDR3 nucleotides are TGTGCCAGCAGCCAGGTACTAGCGCCCTACGAGCAGTACTTC. It codes for CASSQVLAPYEQYF.

This chain uses TRBV19 with TRBJ2-1; 9 bases line up with TRBD1. Germline values: CDR1 LNHDA, CDR2 SQIVND (reference sequence). This CDR3 spans 12 amino acids. The CDR3 coding sequence is TGTGCGGCCGGGACAGGGACTGTTAAGCAGTTCTTC. Amino acid sequence: CAAGTGTVKQFF.

This clonotype has only a few counts. As DNA, the CDR3 is TGCGCCAGCAGCCAAGATGACTGGGGACGGCCACTCGAGCAGTACTTC. Its translation is CASSQDDWGRPLEQYF. The chain is built from TRBV4-1 and TRBJ2-7, with D perhaps assigned TRBD1 or TRBD2 (5 bases each). V lost 0 bases and J lost 6, with 18 bases in between. The CDR3 is made up of 16 amino acids. The V gene's germline CDR1 is MGHRA and CDR2 YSYEKL.

This chain links TRBV28 with TRBJ1-1, with 7 bases lining up with TRBD1. CDR3 length equals 15 residues. V gave up 4 bases and J gave up 2 bases; unmatched junction bases: 7. Germline loops: CDR1 MDHEN, CDR2 SYDVKM. The CDR3 region has the DNA TGTGCCAGCAGTTCAGGCGGACAGGAAAACACTGAAGCTTTCTTT. Amino acid sequence: CASSSGGQENTEAFF.

This rearrangement joins TRBV7-2 to TRBJ2-5, with 8 positions matching TRBD1. The CDR3 spans 14 residues. V shed 6 bases and J 5 bases; nucleotides not matched to a gene: 8. The V gene's germline CDR1 is SGHTA and CDR2 FQGNSA. This CDR3 is CASRQGRGLETQYF. The CDR3 bases are TGTGCCAGCAGACAAGGCAGGGGGCTGGAGACCCAGTACTTC.

V and J are TRBV5-6 and TRBJ2-5; D is undetermined. V was clipped by 2 bases and J by 1 base, with 12 bases between them. The germline V gene encodes CDR1 SGHDT and CDR2 YYEEEE. The CDR3 totals 15 residues. This CDR3 reads CASSFFSLGQETQYF. The CDR3 nucleotides read TGTGCCAGCAGCTTTTTTTCTCTAGGCCAAGAGACCCAGTACTTC.

J is TRBJ2-7 and V is TRBV20-1; 10 positions match TRBD1. Trimming at V came to 1 base and at J to 2 bases, leaving 11 bases not matched to a gene. Germline CDR1 DFQATT, CDR2 SNEGSKA (reference sequence). The CDR3 runs to 17 residues. CDR3: CSARALSRTGGPYEQYF. In DNA form, the CDR3 reads TGCAGTGCTAGAGCCCTTTCCCGGACAGGGGGACCCTACGAGCAGTACTTC.

This clonotype appeared a few times. The V and J genes are TRBV3-1 and TRBJ2-1; unclear D gene. The CDR3 is 15 amino acids. Germline V gene lookup returns CDR1 LGHDT and CDR2 YNNKEL (reference sequence). Trimming left V 3 bases short and J 0 bases short, with 9 bases between. The CDR3 region has the DNA TGTGCCAGCAGCCAGCGAAATGCCTCCTACAATGAGCAGTTCTTC. Encoded protein: CASSQRNASYNEQFF.

The CDR3 region has the DNA TGTGCCAGCAGCCCTTGGGTAGCCGACACCGGGGAGCTGTTTTTT. Residues: CASSPWVADTGELFF. This chain links TRBV11-2 with TRBJ2-2; D is unresolved. The CDR3 spans 15 residues. V gave up 5 bases and J gave up 3 bases, with 13 bases separating them. Germline CDR1 and CDR2: SGHAT and FQNNGV. The whole variable domain, filled in from reference TRBV11-2 and TRBJ2-2, reads EAGVAQSPRYKIIEKRQSVAFWCNPISGHATLYWYQQILGQGPKLLIQFQNNGVVDDSQLPKDRFSAERLKGVDSTLKIQPAKLEDSAVYLCASSPWVADTGELFFGEGSRLTVL.

This clonotype turned up a few times. This rearrangement joins TRBV20-1 to TRBJ2-3; D is possibly TRBD2 (5 bases). From germline, CDR1 is DFQATT and CDR2 SNEGSKA (reference sequence). The CDR3 extends over 13 amino acids. V lost 3 bases and J lost 6, with 13 bases in between. DNA for the CDR3: TGCAGTGCTAGCCCGACCAAGCGGGATACGCAGTATTTT. It yields the protein CSASPTKRDTQYF.

This chain connects TRBV6-5 to TRBJ2-3; D gene uncertain. Germline V lookup: CDR1 MNHEY, CDR2 SVGAGI. The CDR3 is made up of 15 amino acids. V lost 0 bases to trimming and J lost 2 bases, with 9 bases between them. The CDR3 nucleotides are TGTGCCAGCAGTTACTCGGGCGTCTCCACAGATACGCAGTATTTT. Protein product: CASSYSGVSTDTQYF.

The J gene is TRBJ2-1, the V gene TRBV5-1; a weak D match, TRBD2 (5 bases). Germline V gene sequence: CDR1 SGHRS, CDR2 YFSETQ. CDR3 length: 13 amino acids. The V and J ends lost 2 bases and 5 bases respectively, with 8 bases between them. The CDR3 DNA reads TGCGCCAGCAGCTTTGTCGGGGACAATGAGCAGTTCTTC. Translating gives CASSFVGDNEQFF.

J is TRBJ1-4 and V is TRBV27; D is ambiguous. Trimming took 2 bases from V and 0 from J, leaving 7 bases between them. The CDR3 runs to 15 residues. Germline-derived CDR1 and CDR2 are MNHEY and SMNVEV (reference sequence). The CDR3 coding sequence is TGTGCCAGCAGTTTACGATCCGCAACTAATGAAAAACTGTTTTTT. As protein: CASSLRSATNEKLFF.

This clonotype was recorded a few times. This chain connects TRBV11-1 to TRBJ2-5, with D uncertain. Germline CDR1 is SGHAT and CDR2 is FQDESV (reference sequence). Trimming cost V 5 bases and J 3 bases, with 13 bases left between them. The CDR3 sequence is 14 residues long. CDR3 amino acids: CASSRAIMEETQYF. CDR3 nucleotides: TGTGCCAGCAGCCGAGCTATAATGGAAGAGACCCAGTACTTC.

This clonotype was recorded a few times. The chain recombines TRBV29-1 with TRBJ1-2, with 7 bases lining up with TRBD1. The CDR3 runs 13 residues. CDR1 and CDR2 from the germline V gene are SQVTM and ANQGSEA. V was clipped by 5 bases and J by 6 bases; unmatched bases: 9. Here the CDR3 DNA reads TGCAGCGTTCCGCTGACAGGGATGAATGGCTACACCTTC. Translating it yields CSVPLTGMNGYTF.

This clonotype was counted between two and nine times. The genes are TRBV12-3 or TRBV12-4 and TRBJ2-3; D remains ambiguous. Between the trimmed V and J ends, which lost 4 bases and 1 base, there was a span of 15 bases. This CDR3 has 16 amino acids. The CDR3 nucleotides read TGTGCCAGCAGTTCCACGACAATTGGGGGCACAGATACGCAGTATTTT. Translating it yields CASSSTTIGGTDTQYF.

The chain is built from TRBV19 and TRBJ2-6; D gene unclear. V was clipped by 3 bases and J by 1 base, with 7 bases between them. CDR3 length: 15 residues. Germline CDR1 is LNHDA and CDR2 is SQIVND (reference sequence). The CDR3 region has the DNA TGTGCCAGTAGTATCCCCGGGTCTGGGGCCAACGTCCTGACTTTC. This codes for CASSIPGSGANVLTF.

This sequence joins TRBV7-2 and TRBJ2-1, with TRBD2 matching 7 bases. The junction had 10 bases not matched to a gene; V was cut back by 8 bases and J by 6 bases. Per the germline V gene, CDR1 is SGHTA and CDR2 is FQGNSA. There are 14 residues in the CDR3. The chain's CDR3 is CASDPGLQINEQFF. For the CDR3, the DNA is TGTGCCAGCGATCCGGGACTACAAATCAATGAGCAGTTCTTC.

The chain couples TRBV11-2 to TRBJ2-7, with 7 bases aligning to TRBD2. J lost 1 base, V lost 1 base, and 4 bases had no gene match. This CDR3 contains 15 residues. Germline V gives CDR1 SGHAT, CDR2 FQNNGV. CDR3 DNA sequence: TGTGCCAGCAGCTTAGGGGACTACCGATCCTACGAGCAGTACGTC. Its protein is CASSLGDYRSYEQYV.